A single sample gave rise to the 12 T cell receptor beta chains below, sequenced in a study of cytomegalovirus exposure and HLA in healthy donors. The PCR used 60 Vbeta and 13 Jbeta primers. Profiling relied on immunoSEQ multiplex PCR, and the TCRdb table lists in-frame clones only, not all of them. The table records 150,000 to 200,000 clones, 75% to 85% of them present only once. Sequencing was performed on PBMCs. These receptors were taken from a woman in her 50s in good health and CMV-seropositive.

The chain employs TRBV7-3 and TRBJ1-2; D is undetermined. The germline V and J ends were trimmed by 5 bases and 2 bases, with 9 bases remaining between them. The CDR3 is 13 amino acids. The germline gives CDR1 SGHTA, CDR2 FQGTGA. The CDR3: CASSPDKNYGYTF. For the CDR3, the DNA is TGTGCCAGCAGCCCTGACAAAAACTATGGCTACACCTTC.

V gene TRBV7-8 combines with J gene TRBJ2-2, with 8 bases matching TRBD2. The CDR3 has 15 residues. Germline values: CDR1 SGHVS, CDR2 FQNEAQ. The trim removed 7 bases at V and 8 bases at J, leaving 12 bases unmatched. CDR3 sequence: CASTRGVAGFGELFF. CDR3 nucleotide sequence: TGTGCCAGCACCAGAGGGGTAGCGGGGTTTGGGGAGCTGTTTTTT.

The chain joins TRBV18 to TRBJ1-1, with 7 positions matching TRBD1. CDR1 and CDR2 (germline): KGHSH, LQKENI. There are 14 residues in the CDR3. The V gene end was trimmed by 6 bases and the J gene end by 0 bases; junction bases not matched to a gene: 4. CDR3 protein: CASSQQGLNTEAFF. CDR3 bases: TGTGCCAGCTCCCAACAGGGGTTGAACACTGAAGCTTTCTTT.

The chain employs TRBV18 and TRBJ2-3; 12 bases agree with TRBD2. V dropped 3 bases and J dropped 2; count of bases not matched to a gene: 3. This CDR3 has 16 amino acids. Germline CDR1 and CDR2: KGHSH and LQKENI. The CDR3 is CASSPPSGGVTDTQYF. The CDR3, as DNA: TGTGCCAGCTCACCTCCTAGCGGGGGGGTCACAGATACGCAGTATTTT.

This clone was seen more than once but under ten times. The J gene is TRBJ2-3, the V gene TRBV9; D remains unclear. This CDR3 is 14 amino acids long. In germline, CDR1 is SGDLS, CDR2 YYNGEE. Trimming pared 1 base from V and 0 bases from J, leaving 6 bases between. As DNA, the CDR3 is TGTGCCAGCAGCGTAACGCAGAGCACAGATACGCAGTATTTT. As protein: CASSVTQSTDTQYF.

The chain is built from TRBV7-8 and TRBJ2-1; the D gene is possibly TRBD1 (6 bases). V lost 6 bases and J lost 10, with 16 bases in between. The CDR3 runs to 13 residues. The germline gives CDR1 SGHVS, CDR2 FQNEAQ. The CDR3: CASSTQGVVEQFF. DNA for the CDR3: TGTGCCAGCAGTACACAGGGCGTAGTAGAGCAGTTCTTC.

This clone was seen a single time. The DNA for the CDR3 is TGTGCCAGCAGTTCCACAGGGAAAGGCACTGAAGCTTTCTTT. Translation: CASSSTGKGTEAFF. The rearrangement joins TRBV27 to TRBJ1-1; TRBD1 is a possible D gene (6 bases). Per the germline V gene, CDR1 is MNHEY and CDR2 is SMNVEV (reference sequence). V was clipped by 4 bases and J by 4 bases, with 13 bases between them. The CDR3 has 14 residues.

V gene TRBV2 combines with J gene TRBJ2-6, with 7 bases identical to TRBD1. Germline assignment: CDR1 SNHLY and CDR2 FYNNEI. This CDR3 contains 15 residues. J was trimmed by 3 bases and V by 3 bases; bases with no gene match: 2. The CDR3 DNA reads as TGTGCCAGCAGTGAGCAGGGGGATGGGGCCAACGTCCTGACTTTC. Its translation is CASSEQGDGANVLTF.

The chain joins TRBV27 to TRBJ1-4; D remains ambiguous. V dropped 2 bases and J dropped 5 bases, with 6 bases sitting between them. This CDR3 spans 13 amino acids. In germline, CDR1 is MNHEY, CDR2 SMNVEV (reference sequence). In DNA, the CDR3 is TGTGCCAGCAGTTTAACGGGAAATGAAAAACTGTTTTTT. It codes for CASSLTGNEKLFF.

The CDR3 region has the DNA TGTGCCAGCAGCTTAAGCATCTCAGATACGCAGTATTTT. Protein sequence: CASSLSISDTQYF. J is TRBJ2-3 and V is TRBV4-2, with unresolved D. This CDR3 is built from 13 residues. The V gene lost 5 bases and the J gene lost 4 bases, with 10 bases spanning the gap. Looked up from germline, CDR1 is LGHNA and CDR2 is YNFKEQ.

The chain joins TRBV9 to TRBJ2-5; 8 positions agree with TRBD2. The CDR3 spans 15 residues. Germline V gene sequence: CDR1 SGDLS, CDR2 YYNGEE. The V gene end was trimmed by 7 bases and the J gene end by 4 bases; junction bases not matched to a gene: 12. The CDR3 nucleotides read TGTGCCAGCTCGACCGCGGGGGGCCCCCGAGAGACCCAGTACTTC. It encodes CASSTAGGPRETQYF. Together with reference TRBV9 and TRBJ2-5, the CDR3 gives the full variable domain: DSGVTQTPKHLITATGQRVTLRCSPRSGDLSVYWYQQSLDQGLQFLIQYYNGEERAKGNILERFSAQQFPDLHSELNLSSLELGDSALYFCASSTAGGPRETQYFGPGTRLLVL.

The V gene is TRBV5-4, the J gene TRBJ2-7; a weak D match, TRBD1 (5 bases). This CDR3 is built from 13 residues. CDR1 is SGHNT, CDR2 YYREEE, per germline (reference sequence). The V end was cut by 4 bases, the J end by 5 bases, with 13 bases between. In DNA, the CDR3 is TGTGCCAGCAGCCCGGCGGCAGGGAACGAGCAGTACTTC. Translating it yields CASSPAAGNEQYF.